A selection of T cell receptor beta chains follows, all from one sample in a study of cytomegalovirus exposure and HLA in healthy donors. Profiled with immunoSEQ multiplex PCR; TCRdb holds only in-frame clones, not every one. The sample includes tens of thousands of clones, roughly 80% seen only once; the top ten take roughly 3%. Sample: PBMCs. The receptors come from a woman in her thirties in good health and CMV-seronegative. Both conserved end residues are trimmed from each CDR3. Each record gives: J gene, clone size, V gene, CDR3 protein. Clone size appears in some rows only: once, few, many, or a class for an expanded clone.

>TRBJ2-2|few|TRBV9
ASSHDMTGELF
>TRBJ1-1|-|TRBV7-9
ASSFRQLNTEAF
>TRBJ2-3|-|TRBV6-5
ASSSFVVSTDTQY
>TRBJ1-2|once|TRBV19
ASSSWTGPGYT
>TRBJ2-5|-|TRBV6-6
ASSPQWAGQETQY
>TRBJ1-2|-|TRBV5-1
ASSTQTGYGYT
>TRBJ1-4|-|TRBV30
AWSNTANEKLF
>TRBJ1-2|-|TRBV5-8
ASSLAATGNEGYT
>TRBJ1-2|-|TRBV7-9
SSSLTGGNGYT
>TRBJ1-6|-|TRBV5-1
ASSLVIRTDRGSSSPLH
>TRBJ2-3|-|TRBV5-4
ASSSTSGGVDTQY
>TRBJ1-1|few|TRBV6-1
ASSEQPAAGGTEAF
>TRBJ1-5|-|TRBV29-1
SVAASPNQPQH
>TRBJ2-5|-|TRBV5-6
ASSLGTGFGQETQY
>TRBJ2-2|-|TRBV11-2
ASSFRASGGDTGELF
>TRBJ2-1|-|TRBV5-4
ASSRPGDSYNEQF
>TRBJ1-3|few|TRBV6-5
ASSYSKQGGGNTIY
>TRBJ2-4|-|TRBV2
ASSQGDIAKNIQY
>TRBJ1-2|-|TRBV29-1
SVDRQVYGYT
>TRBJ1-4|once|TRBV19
ASSQGGKLF
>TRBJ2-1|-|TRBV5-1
ASSVRLEYNEQF
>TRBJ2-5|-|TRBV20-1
SAWAETQY
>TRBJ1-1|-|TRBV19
ASTQGLGINTEAF
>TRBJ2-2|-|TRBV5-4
ASSLAPGQGIAGELF
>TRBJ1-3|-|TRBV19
ASSLYSGTGDTIY
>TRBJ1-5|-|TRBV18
ASSPGFKDDQPQH
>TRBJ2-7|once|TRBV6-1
ASSIRWQGPYEQY
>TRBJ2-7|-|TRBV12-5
ASGLSQEQY
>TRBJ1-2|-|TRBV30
AWSEEGLRGGGYT
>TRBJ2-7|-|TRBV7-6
ASSLGQGGNEQY
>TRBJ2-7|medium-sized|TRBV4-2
ASSPRGRGGADEQY
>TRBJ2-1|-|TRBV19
ASTPVLAHNEQF
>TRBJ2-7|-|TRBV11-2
ASSNLGQGLYEQY
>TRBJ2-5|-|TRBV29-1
SVVRQGQGQETQY
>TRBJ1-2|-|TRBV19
ASVGQAVYGYT
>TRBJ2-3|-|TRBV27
ASSFRDSPHTDTQY
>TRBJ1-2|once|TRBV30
AWRKDSYGYT
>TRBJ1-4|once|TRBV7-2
ASSLGVANEKLF
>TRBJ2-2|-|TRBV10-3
AISGSTGELF
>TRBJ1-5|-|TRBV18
ASSRQGDQPQH
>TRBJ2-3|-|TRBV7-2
ASSLPVAGGLSTDTQY
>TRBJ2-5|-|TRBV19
ASSPSGGYQETQY
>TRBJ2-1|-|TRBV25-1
ASSAGGRIHEQF
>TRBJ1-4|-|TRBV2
ASRGQGSVNEKLF
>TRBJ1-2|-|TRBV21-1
ASPRGGARGYT
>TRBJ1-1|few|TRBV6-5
ASSYRGMNTEAF
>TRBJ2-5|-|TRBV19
ASSSLYPTTVSGTQY
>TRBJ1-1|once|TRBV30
AWIFLTDMNTEAF
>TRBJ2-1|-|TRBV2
ASSGGGPPYNEQF
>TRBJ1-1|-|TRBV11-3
ASSPRGIHPVNTEAF